Described below is a single T cell receptor beta chain sequence and its context. The antigen is undetermined. The PCR employed 60 Vbeta primers together with 13 Jbeta primers. Sequenced by immunoSEQ multiplex PCR; TCRdb stores in-frame clones only, minus some. This table holds fewer than 150,000 clones, roughly 77% found once. The sample originates from a study of cytomegalovirus exposure and HLA in healthy donors. Overall study findings and caveats: Later on, an analysis tied 15,000 to 20,000 TCR beta sequences to HLA alleles at 0.05 false discovery rate. As was reported, the classifier diagnosed cytomegalovirus status with high specificity and sensitivity. Equally common other TCR beta chains were less clonally expanded than HLA-associated ones, a later analysis found.

V shed 4 bases and J shed 8 bases, with 19 bases lying between them. CDR3 size: 15 residues. Germline loops: CDR1 MDHEN, CDR2 SYDVKM. This TCR was sampled from a woman aged 30 to 39 in good health and CMV-seronegative. The sample comprised PBMCs. The chain carries TRBV28 and TRBJ2-3, with D tentatively TRBD1 (6 bases). The CDR3 sequence: CASSSDGQTFGTQYF. CDR3 nucleotide sequence: TGTGCCAGCAGTTCGGACGGACAGACTTTTGGTACGCAGTATTTT. The full variable domain, its missing parts supplied by reference TRBV28 and TRBJ2-3, is DVKVTQSSRYLVKRTGEKVFLECVQDMDHENMFWYRQDPGLGLRLIYFSYDVKMKEKGDIPEGYSVSREKKERFSLILESASTNQTSMYLCASSSDGQTFGTQYFGPGTRLTVL.